A single sample gave rise to the 3 T cell receptor beta chains below, sequenced in a study of blood T cell repertoires in COVID-19. Sequencing used immunoSEQ multiplex PCR; TCRdb keeps in-frame clones, though not all of them. The sample includes around 230,000 clones, roughly 89% of them seen just once. Specimen: peripheral blood. These TCRs come from a man aged 25 to 40 who had recovered from COVID-19.

A few counts support this clone. The chain uses TRBV24-1 and TRBJ2-2; tentative D call: TRBD2 (6 bases). The germline V and J ends were trimmed by 0 bases and 6 bases, with 10 bases remaining between them. This CDR3 spans 15 amino acids. Germline values: CDR1 KGHDR, CDR2 SFDVKD. CDR3 nucleotides: TGTGCCACCAGTGATTTGGGAGGGGCCTCCGGGGAGCTGTTTTTT. Encoded protein: CATSDLGGASGELFF.

This clone has more than one count but fewer than ten. The rearrangement links TRBV18 to TRBJ1-6; D is perhaps TRBD1 (5 bases). The CDR3 runs to 13 residues. Trimming pared 3 bases from V and 10 bases from J, leaving 10 bases between. Germline V lookup: CDR1 KGHSH, CDR2 LQKENI. The CDR3 coding sequence is TGTGCCAGCTCACCTGACAGAGGATCACCCCTCCACTTT. It specifies CASSPDRGSPLHF. Full variable domain (missing parts from reference TRBV18 and TRBJ1-6): NAGVMQNPRHLVRRRGQEARLRCSPMKGHSHVYWYRQLPEEGLKFMVYLQKENIIDESGMPKERFSAEFPKEGPSILRIQQVVRGDSAAYFCASSPDRGSPLHFGNGTRLTVT.

The chain recombines TRBV5-1 with TRBJ1-4, with 7 bases identical to TRBD1. V lost 2 bases and J lost 8; bases outside the gene matches: 6. Germline values: CDR1 SGHRS, CDR2 YFSETQ. The CDR3 has 14 residues. In DNA, the CDR3 is TGCGCCAGCAGCTTAGGGGACAGCGGCGAAAAACTGTTTTTT. Translation: CASSLGDSGEKLFF.